This TCR beta chain was found in a study of T cells after yellow fever vaccination. In regard to this clonotype: Antigen unknown.

This CDR3 region has 12 residues. V lost 2 bases and J 5 bases, leaving 7 bases between the germline ends. Germline CDR1 reads GTSNPN; CDR2 reads SVGIG (reference sequence). In making TCR cDNA, 5'RACE template switching added a universal primer site and UMIs to it. TCRdb itself ran the 5' RACE reads through MiXCR, one entry per CDR3 protein. The repertoire holds around 550,000 distinct CDR3 sequences, over 15% seen once, with more than 13% in the top ten. Study-wide results and caveats: The CD4 compartment and the CD8 compartment contained a small share of clonotypes in common.

J is TRBJ2-1 and V is TRBV30; D remains ambiguous. Sequencing used PBMCs, obtained 15 days after the yellow fever booster vaccination. This TCR came from a man under 40 who received the YFV17D yellow fever vaccine. CDR3 residues: CAWSLQNNEQFF. The CDR3 nucleotides are TGTGCCTGGAGTCTACAGAACAATGAGCAGTTCTTC.